This entry is about one T cell receptor beta chain. Its antigen is still unknown. The data were obtained in a study of human thymus T cells. The data were produced by immunoSEQ multiplex PCR, yet TCRdb's version contains in-frame clones alone and is incomplete. The data contain 45,000 to 50,000 clones, about 95% of them singletons. General study points: Thymic and blood repertoires seemed to favor certain V and J genes.

The V gene end was trimmed by 4 bases and the J gene end by 3 bases; junction bases not matched to a gene: 7. The CDR3 is 15 amino acids. The germline V gene has CDR1 SGHRS and CDR2 YFSETQ. Source material: blood. The source of this sequence is a girl less than two years old with a congenital heart defect but otherwise immunologically healthy. The chain employs TRBV5-1 and TRBJ1-3; TRBD1 aligns across 7 bases. The CDR3 is CASSPTGPYGNTIYF. CDR3 bases: TGCGCCAGCAGCCCGACAGGGCCGTATGGAAACACCATATATTTT.